The rows below give T cell receptor beta chains drawn from one sample of a study of Ad26.COV2.S vaccination and SARS-CoV-2 variants. Assay: immunoSEQ multiplex PCR; the TCRdb copy retains only in-frame clones and omits some. The sample lists more than 150,000 clones, roughly 87% occurring once. This specimen consisted of peripheral blood, obtained after recovery from COVID-19. These receptors all stem from a human donor who had recovered from COVID-19. Both conserved end residues are part of each CDR3. A D gene is named only where the DNA matches it firmly. Expanded clones are given a class, and other clones once, few, many or no size at all.

D	V	size	J	CDR3	DNA
NA	TRBV21-1	NA	TRBJ2-3	CASSKGNRGRDTQYF	TGTGCCAGCAGCAAAGGTAACAGGGGGCGAGATACGCAGTATTTT
NA	TRBV7-3	NA	TRBJ2-5	CASSQGPAETQYF	TGTGCCAGCTCCCAGGGGCCGGCAGAGACCCAGTACTTC
NA	TRBV3-1/TRBV3-2	NA	TRBJ2-7	CASSQTLAYEQYF	TGTGCCAGCAGCCAAACCCTAGCCTACGAGCAGTACTTC
NA	TRBV10-3	NA	TRBJ1-5	CAISESAGKGNQPQHF	TGTGCCATCAGTGAGTCTGCAGGGAAGGGCAATCAGCCCCAGCATTTT
NA	TRBV5-1	NA	TRBJ1-6	CASSGGENNSPLHF	TGCGCCAGCAGTGGGGGGGAAAATAATTCACCCCTCCACTTT
NA	TRBV27	once	TRBJ2-6	CASSFRSRGMGANVLTF	TGTGCCAGCAGTTTCAGGTCAAGGGGTATGGGGGCCAACGTCCTGACTTTC
TRBD1	TRBV10-1	NA	TRBJ2-5	CASIFRSGTEETQYF	TGCGCCAGCATTTTCCGTTCCGGGACAGAAGAGACCCAGTACTTC
TRBD2	TRBV27	NA	TRBJ2-1	CASSPGLAAYNEQFF	TGTGCCAGCAGTCCGGGACTAGCGGCCTACAATGAGCAGTTCTTC
NA	TRBV19	NA	TRBJ1-2	CASSPQAIWYGYTF	TGTGCCAGTAGTCCCCAAGCGATCTGGTATGGCTACACCTTC
NA	TRBV7-3	NA	TRBJ2-1	CASSSAWGEQFF	TGTGCCAGCAGCTCAGCTTGGGGTGAGCAGTTCTTC
NA	TRBV4-1	NA	TRBJ1-2	CASSQVRGMDYGYTF	TGCGCCAGCAGCCAAGTTCGCGGGATGGACTATGGCTACACCTTC
NA	TRBV7-9	NA	TRBJ1-2	CASSSDRRYYGYTF	TGTGCCAGCAGTTCCGACAGGCGGTACTATGGCTACACCTTC
NA	TRBV4-1	NA	TRBJ2-1	CASSSPPLAEQFF	TGCGCCAGCAGCTCTCCCCCACTAGCTGAGCAGTTCTTC
NA	TRBV29-1	NA	TRBJ2-5	CSVRQRPPVETQYF	TGCAGCGTTCGGCAGCGGCCCCCCGTGGAGACCCAGTACTTC
TRBD1	TRBV18	NA	TRBJ2-2	CASSLDRGPGGELFF	TGTGCCAGCTCACTGGACAGGGGGCCTGGCGGGGAGCTGTTTTTT
NA	TRBV9	NA	TRBJ2-1	CASSVMAGSYNEQFF	TGTGCCAGCAGCGTAATGGCGGGATCCTACAATGAGCAGTTCTTC
NA	TRBV7-2	once	TRBJ2-1	CASSRSGSSYNEQFF	TGTGCCAGCAGCAGAAGCGGGTCCTCCTACAATGAGCAGTTCTTC
TRBD2	TRBV5-1	NA	TRBJ2-7	CASTPGSGASSYEQYF	TGCGCCAGCACCCCTGGTAGCGGGGCAAGCTCCTACGAGCAGTACTTC
NA	TRBV5-1	NA	TRBJ2-7	CASSLGEALREQYF	TGCGCCAGCAGCTTGGGAGAGGCGCTCCGCGAGCAGTACTTC
TRBD1	TRBV4-1	NA	TRBJ2-4	CASSQGPQGQGAKNIQYF	TGCGCCAGCAGCCAAGGTCCTCAGGGACAGGGGGCCAAAAACATTCAGTACTTC
NA	TRBV18	NA	TRBJ1-1	CASSPKAGLALRAFF	TGTGCCAGCTCACCAAAGGCAGGGCTAGCACTCAGGGCTTTCTTT
NA	TRBV10-3	NA	TRBJ1-5	CAISESGTTNQPQHF	TGTGCCATCAGTGAGTCAGGAACGACAAATCAGCCCCAGCATTTT
NA	TRBV28	NA	TRBJ2-3	CASSPGDFTDTQYF	TGTGCCAGCTCACCAGGAGACTTCACAGATACGCAGTATTTT
NA	TRBV20-1	once	TRBJ2-7	CSAREGSEQYF	TGCAGTGCTAGAGAGGGATCCGAGCAGTACTTC
NA	TRBV5-1	NA	TRBJ1-1	CASSFGKNTEAFF	TGCGCCAGCAGCTTTGGTAAGAACACTGAAGCTTTCTTT
NA	TRBV4-2	NA	TRBJ1-3	CASSQTASNGNTIYF	TGTGCCAGCAGCCAAACAGCGTCCAATGGAAACACCATATATTTT
NA	TRBV6-5	NA	TRBJ1-6	CASSPRWGYNSPLHF	TGTGCCAGCAGTCCCCGGTGGGGCTATAATTCACCCCTCCACTTT
NA	TRBV3-1/TRBV3-2	NA	TRBJ2-1	CASSQGKHREVNWSSYNEQFF	TGTGCCAGCAGCCAAGGAAAGCACAGAGAGGTTAATTGGAGCTCCTACAATGAGCAGTTCTTC
NA	TRBV19	NA	TRBJ2-4	CASRDQEWAKNIQYF	TGTGCCAGTCGCGATCAGGAGTGGGCCAAAAACATTCAGTACTTC
NA	TRBV19	NA	TRBJ2-6	CASRSSGANVLTF	TGTGCCAGTAGAAGCTCTGGGGCCAACGTCCTGACTTTC
NA	TRBV10-3	NA	TRBJ1-2	CAISDPKSGTYGYTF	TGTGCCATCAGTGACCCCAAGAGCGGTACCTATGGCTACACCTTC
NA	TRBV5-6	NA	TRBJ1-4	CASSPLQGNNEKLFF	TGTGCCAGCAGCCCCCTTCAGGGAAATAATGAAAAACTGTTTTTT
NA	TRBV11-3	once	TRBJ2-7	CASSSQGYEQYF	TGTGCCAGCAGCTCACAGGGTTACGAGCAGTACTTC
NA	TRBV21-1	NA	TRBJ2-7	CASSKGRGGYEQYF	TGTGCCAGCAGCAAAGGGCGGGGGGGCTACGAGCAGTACTTC
TRBD1	TRBV6-5	NA	TRBJ1-1	CASSYSGQGEAFF	TGTGCCAGCAGTTACAGCGGACAGGGTGAAGCTTTCTTT
TRBD2	TRBV4-1	NA	TRBJ2-7	CASSQDLWGLAGEQYF	TGCGCCAGCAGCCAAGATTTGTGGGGACTAGCGGGCGAGCAGTACTTC
NA	TRBV28	few	TRBJ1-2	CASSPQNYGYTF	TGTGCCAGCAGTCCACAGAACTATGGCTACACCTTC
TRBD2	TRBV7-2	NA	TRBJ2-5	CASSLSPSSSGRETQYF	TGTGCCAGCAGCTTAAGTCCTAGTAGTAGCGGGAGAGAGACCCAGTACTTC
TRBD1	TRBV18	NA	TRBJ1-2	CASSPTGAENYGYTF	TGTGCCAGCTCACCGACAGGGGCCGAAAACTATGGCTACACCTTC
NA	TRBV30	NA	TRBJ2-7	CAWTLGQRVYEQYF	TGTGCCTGGACACTAGGGCAGAGAGTCTACGAGCAGTACTTC
NA	TRBV29-1	NA	TRBJ1-3	CSVTTRHAERGNTIYF	TGCAGCGTCACCACAAGACATGCCGAGAGGGGAAACACCATATATTTT
TRBD1	TRBV10-3	NA	TRBJ2-1	CAISEGDSSRGRSYNEQFF	TGTGCCATCAGTGAGGGGGACTCCAGCAGGGGGCGCTCCTACAATGAGCAGTTCTTC
NA	TRBV24-1	NA	TRBJ1-6	CATSQSGHSPLHF	TGTGCCACCAGTCAATCGGGACATTCACCCCTCCACTTT
TRBD2	TRBV4-1	NA	TRBJ2-2	CASSQEGLAGVGTGELFF	TGCGCCAGCAGCCAAGAGGGGCTGGCGGGGGTGGGCACCGGGGAGCTGTTTTTT
NA	TRBV19	NA	TRBJ1-4	CASSLGRATNEKLFF	TGTGCCAGTAGCCTGGGGCGGGCAACTAATGAAAAACTGTTTTTT
TRBD2	TRBV20-1	NA	TRBJ2-7	CSASGGRAYEQYF	TGCAGTGCTAGTGGCGGGAGGGCCTACGAGCAGTACTTC
TRBD1	TRBV11-2	once	TRBJ1-2	CASSSTSNTGGGIYGYTF	TGTGCCAGCAGCTCTACCTCTAATACAGGGGGCGGGATCTATGGCTACACCTTC
TRBD2	TRBV5-1	NA	TRBJ2-5	CASSPRETGGAFQETQYF	TGCGCCAGCAGCCCCCGGGAGACGGGGGGGGCCTTCCAAGAGACCCAGTACTTC
NA	TRBV29-1	once	TRBJ1-1	CSVVVAENTEAFF	TGCAGCGTTGTGGTGGCGGAGAACACTGAAGCTTTCTTT
TRBD2	TRBV5-6	many	TRBJ2-7	CASSLGLAREYF	TGTGCCAGCAGCTTGGGACTAGCCCGGGAGTACTTC
NA	TRBV10-3	NA	TRBJ2-5	CAISEYRLETQYF	TGTGCCATCAGTGAATACCGGTTGGAGACCCAGTACTTC
TRBD1	TRBV9	NA	TRBJ1-1	CASRGQGAQGTEAFF	TGTGCCAGCAGGGGACAGGGGGCGCAAGGCACTGAAGCTTTCTTT
NA	TRBV7-3	NA	TRBJ2-3	CASRLSGSTDTQYF	TGTGCCAGCAGGTTAAGCGGGAGCACAGATACGCAGTATTTT
NA	TRBV2	NA	TRBJ2-7	CATAKAPSEQYF	TGTGCCACTGCCAAGGCCCCCAGCGAGCAGTACTTC
TRBD1	TRBV9	NA	TRBJ2-1	CASTPGTGLNEQFF	TGTGCCAGCACCCCAGGGACAGGGTTAAATGAGCAGTTCTTC
TRBD2	TRBV19	NA	TRBJ2-2	CASSNPGLAGGNTGELFF	TGTGCCAGTAGTAACCCGGGACTAGCGGGGGGGAACACCGGGGAGCTGTTTTTT
TRBD1	TRBV6-5	NA	TRBJ1-2	CASSSTGYGYTF	TGTGCCAGCAGTTCGACAGGGTATGGCTACACCTTC
TRBD2	TRBV7-2	NA	TRBJ2-2	CASSPSGGVGGELFF	TGTGCCAGCAGCCCTAGCGGGGGGGTAGGCGGGGAGCTGTTTTTT
TRBD1	TRBV9	NA	TRBJ1-3	CASTPGTVGNTIYF	TGTGCCAGCACCCCGGGGACAGTTGGAAACACCATATATTTT